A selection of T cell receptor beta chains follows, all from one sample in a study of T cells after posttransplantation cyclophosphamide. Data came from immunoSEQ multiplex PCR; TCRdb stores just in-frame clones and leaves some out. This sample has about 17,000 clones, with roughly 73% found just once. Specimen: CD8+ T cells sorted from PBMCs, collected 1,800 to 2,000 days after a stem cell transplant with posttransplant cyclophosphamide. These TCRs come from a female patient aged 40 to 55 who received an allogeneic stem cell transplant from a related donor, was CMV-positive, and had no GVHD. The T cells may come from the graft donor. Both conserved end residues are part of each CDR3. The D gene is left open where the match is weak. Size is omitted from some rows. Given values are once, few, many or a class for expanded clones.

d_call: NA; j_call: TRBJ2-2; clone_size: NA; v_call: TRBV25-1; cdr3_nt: TGTGCCAGCAGTGCCCATACCGGGGAGCTGTTTTTT; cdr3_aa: CASSAHTGELFF
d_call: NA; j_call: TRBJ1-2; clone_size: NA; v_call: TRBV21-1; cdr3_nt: TGTGCCAGCAGCGTAATACAGGGTTCAGGAGGCTATGGCTACACCTTC; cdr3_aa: CASSVIQGSGGYGYTF
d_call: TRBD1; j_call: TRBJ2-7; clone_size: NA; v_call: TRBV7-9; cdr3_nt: TGTGCCAGCAGCCCTTCGGACAGGGGCTCCTACGAGCAGTACTTC; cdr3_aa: CASSPSDRGSYEQYF
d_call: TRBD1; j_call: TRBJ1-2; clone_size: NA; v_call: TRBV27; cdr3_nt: TGTGCCAGCAGCTCGCCAGGGACAGGGACCTATGGCTACACCTTC; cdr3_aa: CASSSPGTGTYGYTF
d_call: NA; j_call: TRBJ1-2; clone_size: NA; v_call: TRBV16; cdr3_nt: TGTGCCAGCAGCCAATCGGTCACAGGGAACGGCTACACCTTC; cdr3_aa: CASSQSVTGNGYTF
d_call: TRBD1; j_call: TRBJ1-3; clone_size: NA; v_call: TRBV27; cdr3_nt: TGTGCCAGCAGTCTGACAGGGTTGCCCGGAAACACCATATATTTT; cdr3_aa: CASSLTGLPGNTIYF
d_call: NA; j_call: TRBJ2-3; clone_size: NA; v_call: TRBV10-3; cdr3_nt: TGTGCCATCAGTGAACCATTTGGGGCCACAGATACGCAGTATTTT; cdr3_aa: CAISEPFGATDTQYF
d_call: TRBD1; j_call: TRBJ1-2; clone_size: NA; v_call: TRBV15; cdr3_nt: TGTGCCACCAGCATCGACAGGGTAGTCTACACCTTC; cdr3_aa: CATSIDRVVYTF
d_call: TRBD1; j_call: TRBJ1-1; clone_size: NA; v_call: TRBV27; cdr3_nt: TGTGCCAGCAGTTTTACAGGGGGCACTGAAGCTTTCTTT; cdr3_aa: CASSFTGGTEAFF
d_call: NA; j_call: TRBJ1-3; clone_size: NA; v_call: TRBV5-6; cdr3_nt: TGTGCCAGCAGCTTAGGGGGTGGAAACACCATATATTTT; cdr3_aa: CASSLGGGNTIYF
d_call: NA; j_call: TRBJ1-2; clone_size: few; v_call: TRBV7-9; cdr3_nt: TGTGCCAGCAGCTTCGCAGTACAACCTGAGAACAGGGCTAACTATGGCTACACCTTC; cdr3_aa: CASSFAVQPENRANYGYTF
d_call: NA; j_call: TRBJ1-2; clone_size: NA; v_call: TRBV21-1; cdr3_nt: TGTGCCAGCAGCAGGGGGCTTCGCTATGGCTACACCTTC; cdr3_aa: CASSRGLRYGYTF
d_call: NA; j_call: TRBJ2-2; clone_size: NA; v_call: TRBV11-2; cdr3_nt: TGTGCCAGCAGCTTCGACAGAGGGGAGCTGTTTTTT; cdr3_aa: CASSFDRGELFF
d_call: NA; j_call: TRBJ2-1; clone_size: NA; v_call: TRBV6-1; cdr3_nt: TGTGCCAGCAGTGCGGTTAGCTCCTACAATGAGCAGTTCTTC; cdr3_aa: CASSAVSSYNEQFF
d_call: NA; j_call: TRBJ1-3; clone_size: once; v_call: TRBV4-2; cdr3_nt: TGTGCCAGCAGCCAAGAGGAGCTAGGACAGCCCCGACTCTCTGGAAACACCATATATTTT; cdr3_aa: CASSQEELGQPRLSGNTIYF
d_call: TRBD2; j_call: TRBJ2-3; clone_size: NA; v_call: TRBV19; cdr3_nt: TGTGCCAGTAGTCCACCGGGACTAGCGGGGGATACGCAGTATTTT; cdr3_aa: CASSPPGLAGDTQYF
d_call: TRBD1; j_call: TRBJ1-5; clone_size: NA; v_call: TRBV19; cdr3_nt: TGTGCCAGTAGGTCGGACAGGGGGAAGAATCAGCCCCAGCATTTT; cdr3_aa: CASRSDRGKNQPQHF
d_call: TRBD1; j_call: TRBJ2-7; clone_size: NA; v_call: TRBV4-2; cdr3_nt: TGTGCCAGCAGCCCCGGGACAGGGGGCCTAAACGAGCAGTACTTC; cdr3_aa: CASSPGTGGLNEQYF